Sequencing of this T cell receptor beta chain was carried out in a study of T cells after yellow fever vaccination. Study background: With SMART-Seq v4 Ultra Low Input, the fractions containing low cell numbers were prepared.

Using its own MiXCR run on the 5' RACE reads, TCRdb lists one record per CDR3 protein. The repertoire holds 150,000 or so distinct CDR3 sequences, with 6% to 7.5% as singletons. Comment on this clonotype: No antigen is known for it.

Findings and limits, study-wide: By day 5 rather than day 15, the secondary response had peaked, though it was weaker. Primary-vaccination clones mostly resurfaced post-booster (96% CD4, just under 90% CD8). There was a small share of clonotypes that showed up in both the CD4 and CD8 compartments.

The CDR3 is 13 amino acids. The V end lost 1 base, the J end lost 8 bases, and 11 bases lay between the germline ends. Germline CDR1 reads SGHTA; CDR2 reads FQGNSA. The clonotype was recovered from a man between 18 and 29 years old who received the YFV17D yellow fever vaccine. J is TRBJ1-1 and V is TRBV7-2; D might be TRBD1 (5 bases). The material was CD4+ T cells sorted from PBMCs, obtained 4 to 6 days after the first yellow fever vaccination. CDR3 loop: CASSLDWDGEAFF. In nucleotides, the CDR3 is TGTGCCAGCAGCTTAGATTGGGACGGGGAAGCTTTCTTT.